Sequencing of this T cell receptor beta chain was carried out in a study of blood T cell repertoires in COVID-19. Study in general: The origin of the acute and convalescent COVID-19 samples was the United States, Italy and Spain.

Original data processing: Reference gene primers were amplified, and this amplification served to estimate nucleated cell counts. Repertoires were generated with immunoSEQ multiplex PCR, while TCRdb's copy carries only in-frame clones and drops some. V and J calls and clone size are as listed in that table; D and trimming were resolved from the DNA. Here the sample spans 300,000 or so clones, roughly 90% being singletons. Seattle-derived patients entered the study during active infection and were followed longitudinally. Germline CDR1 reads SGHAT; CDR2 reads FQNNGV. CDR3 size: 13 residues. V was pared by 2 bases and J by 7 bases, with 11 bases between.

The source of this sequence is a woman in her twenties or thirties with COVID-19, enrolled during active disease. Sequences were obtained from peripheral blood. The genes are TRBV11-2 and TRBJ1-2; D possibly corresponds to TRBD1 (6 bases). The CDR3 reads CASSLSQGLGYTF. The CDR3 bases are TGTGCCAGCAGCTTAAGTCAGGGGCTTGGCTACACCTTC.